This T cell receptor beta chain was observed in a study of blood T cell repertoires in COVID-19. Germline CDR1 KGHSH, CDR2 LQKENI. This CDR3 comprises 13 residues. Trimming took 3 bases from V and 2 from J, leaving 5 bases between them. Per the authors' pipeline: Estimated nucleated cell counts came from reference gene primer amplification. TCRdb keeps only in-frame clones here, not all; method: immunoSEQ multiplex PCR. The V and J calls and clone size come from that table; D and trimming were worked out from the DNA. The table includes tens of thousands of clones, 89% detected once. The clonotype originates from an elderly man with acute or convalescent COVID-19. The V call is TRBV18, the J call TRBJ1-3; D is unclear. The sample consisted of peripheral blood. CDR3 sequence (DNA): TGTGCCAGCTCACCGAGCGCTGGAAACACCATATATTTT. Its protein product is CASSPSAGNTIYF.